The clone carrying this T cell receptor beta chain was counted ten times or more. Unsorted bulk tissue (about 20-30 mg) underwent RNA and DNA co-extraction. The germline V and J ends were trimmed by 6 bases and 7 bases, with 11 bases remaining between them. Looked up from germline, CDR1 is SGHRS and CDR2 is YFSETQ. This CDR3 spans 12 amino acids. cDNA specific to TCR beta was made from about 550 ng of total RNA, with a constant-region primer employed for priming. Modified slightly, ARM-PCR produced TCR beta libraries over three nested multiplex PCR rounds. Both of the initial two PCR rounds ran for around 10 cycles and employed TRBV1-TRBV30 forward primers alongside a C-beta reverse primer. Via MiXCR, TCRdb re-called the multiplex PCR reads, giving one row per CDR3 protein. Of more than 100,000 distinct CDR3 sequences listed, under 70% are singletons. The data are from a study of tumor-infiltrating lymphocytes in primary liver carcinoma.

The chain couples TRBV5-1 to TRBJ2-1; tentative D call: TRBD1 (7 bases). This receptor was identified in a woman aged 60-75 years with primary liver carcinoma and hepatitis B virus infection. The sequenced sample was tumor-adjacent normal liver tissue. CDR3 nucleotides: TGCGCCAGCAAGACAGGGAGGAATGAGCAGTTCTTC. Translation: CASKTGRNEQFF.